The next 18 T cell receptor beta chains were all read from a single sample in a study of blood T cells in healthy people across ages. A sample-barcoded 5' primer and a J-beta primer mix were used in a second PCR of roughly 7 to 11 cycles. TCRdb itself ran the 5' RACE reads through MiXCR, one entry per CDR3 protein. The sample contains 1,800,000 or so distinct CDR3 sequences, 39% of which appear only once. The sample consisted of blood. The receptors come from a human donor in good health.

This chain connects TRBV20-1 to TRBJ2-1; 11 bases line up with TRBD1. This CDR3 has 20 residues. V was clipped by 1 base and J by 1 base; unmatched bases: 15. Germline V CDR1 and CDR2: DFQATT, SNEGSKA (reference sequence). The CDR3 DNA reads TGCAGTGCTAGAGGACCGCCGGGACAGGGGGTCCCAGGGTCCTACAATGAGCAGTTCTTC. Translation: CSARGPPGQGVPGSYNEQFF.

This clonotype was recorded once. CDR3 loop: CASSSKGLRGVQPQHF. The CDR3 nucleotides are TGTGCCAGCAGCTCCAAAGGACTGAGGGGGGTTCAGCCCCAGCATTTT. The chain carries TRBV5-6 and TRBJ1-5; a weak D match, TRBD1 (6 bases). From germline, CDR1 is SGHDT and CDR2 YYEEEE. The CDR3 totals 16 residues. Trimming left V 3 bases short and J 6 bases short, with 19 bases between.

The gene calls are TRBV5-1 and TRBJ2-4; TRBD1 matches 9 bases. The CDR3 has 15 residues. The ends lost 0 bases at V and 13 bases at J; junction bases unmatched: 11. In germline, CDR1 is SGHRS, CDR2 YFSETQ. CDR3: CASSLGGDREGEQYF. The CDR3 nucleotides read TGCGCCAGCAGCTTGGGGGGGGACAGGGAAGGGGAGCAGTACTTC. The variable domain in full, with the rest retrieved from reference TRBV5-1 and TRBJ2-4, is KAGVTQTPRYLIKTRGQQVTLSCSPISGHRSVSWYQQTPGQGLQFLFEYFSETQRNKGNFPGRFSGRQFSNSRSEMNVSTLELGDSALYLCASSLGGDREGEQYFGAGTRLSVL.

The J gene is TRBJ2-7, the V gene TRBV7-3; D tentatively reads TRBD1 or TRBD2 (7 bases each). The CDR3 loop spans 16 amino acids. Between the trimmed V and J ends, which lost 2 bases and 4 bases, there was a span of 18 bases. Germline V gives CDR1 SGHTA, CDR2 FQGTGA. The CDR3 protein is CASSLLATGRGYEQYF. The CDR3 region has the DNA TGTGCCAGCAGCTTACTGGCGACAGGGCGGGGGTACGAGCAGTACTTC.

This clonotype was recorded many times. The V call is TRBV6-4, the J call TRBJ2-3; 14 positions agree with TRBD2. This CDR3 contains 16 residues. V was pared by 3 bases and J by 3 bases, with 2 bases of the junction left unmatched. Germline values: CDR1 MRHNA, CDR2 SNTAGT. CDR3 amino acids: CASSEGTSGGTDTQYF. In nucleotides, the CDR3 is TGTGCCAGCAGTGAGGGGACTAGCGGGGGAACAGATACGCAGTATTTT.

V and J are TRBV7-2 and TRBJ2-5; D is unresolved. Germline V gene sequence: CDR1 SGHTA, CDR2 FQGNSA. The ends were cut back, 2 bases at V and 2 bases at J, with 9 bases in the middle. This CDR3 has 14 residues. The CDR3 bases are TGTGCCAGCAGCTTAATGGTGGGACAAGAGACCCAGTACTTC. It codes for CASSLMVGQETQYF.

In its sample, this clonotype was seen a few times. This chain uses TRBV7-3 with TRBJ1-1; D unclear. The CDR3 spans 12 residues. Trimming shortened V by 3 bases and J by 3 bases, and 5 bases separated the two germline ends. CDR1 SGHTA and CDR2 FQGTGA come from the germline V gene. The CDR3 reads CASSFTYTEAFF. The CDR3 DNA follows: TGTGCCAGCAGCTTTACCTACACTGAAGCTTTCTTT.

J is TRBJ2-5 and V is TRBV6-1, with 10 bases identical to TRBD2. Trimming cost V 1 base and J 1 base; bases outside gene matches: 9. Germline V CDR1 and CDR2: MNHNS, SASEGT. The length of the CDR3 is 18 residues. The CDR3 sequence is CASSEGLAGFGFQETQYF. DNA for the CDR3: TGTGCCAGCAGTGAAGGACTAGCGGGTTTTGGGTTCCAAGAGACCCAGTACTTC.

The chain joins TRBV24-1 to TRBJ2-1; tentatively, D is TRBD2 (7 bases). Between the trimmed V and J ends, which lost 1 base and 5 bases, there was a span of 11 bases. The CDR3 covers 15 residues. Germline-derived CDR1 and CDR2 are KGHDR and SFDVKD. CDR3: CATSDFGGGHNEQFF. The DNA for the CDR3 is TGTGCCACCAGTGATTTTGGGGGGGGCCACAATGAGCAGTTCTTC.

This rearrangement joins TRBV28 to TRBJ1-2; D remains unclear. With 8 bases removed from V and 6 bases from J, the gap between germline ends came to 19 bases. The CDR3 covers 14 residues. The germline V gene has CDR1 MDHEN and CDR2 SYDVKM. CDR3 DNA sequence: TGTGCCAGCGGCATCAAAGGCATTCGGAATGGCTACACCTTC. Its protein is CASGIKGIRNGYTF.

The V gene is TRBV7-9, the J gene TRBJ2-1, with a possible D match to TRBD2 (5 bases). The V and J ends lost 1 base and 2 bases respectively, with 12 bases between them. The CDR3 is made up of 16 amino acids. Germline V gives CDR1 SEHNR, CDR2 FQNEAQ (reference sequence). This CDR3 reads CASSLEDYPTYNEQFF. Written as DNA, the CDR3 is TGTGCCAGCAGCTTAGAAGACTACCCTACCTACAATGAGCAGTTCTTC.

This clonotype has just a few counts. This chain connects TRBV4-1 to TRBJ2-5; 8 bases line up with TRBD2. From germline, CDR1 is MGHRA and CDR2 YSYEKL. The CDR3 contains 18 residues. V gave up 4 bases and J gave up 2 bases; unmatched junction bases: 15. Written as DNA, the CDR3 is TGCGCCAGCAGCCTGGGAGGAGGAAGCGGGGGTCTTCAAGAGACCCAGTACTTC. Encoded protein: CASSLGGGSGGLQETQYF.

The chain joins TRBV18 to TRBJ1-2, with 9 nucleotides matching TRBD1. The junction had 7 bases not matched to a gene; V was cut back by 2 bases and J by 6 bases. The CDR3 has 15 amino acids. Germline V CDR1 and CDR2: KGHSH, LQKENI. This CDR3 reads CASSPFSDRGDGYTF. DNA for the CDR3: TGTGCCAGCTCACCATTTTCCGACAGGGGGGATGGCTACACCTTC.

The chain joins TRBV4-1 to TRBJ2-5, with 9 bases aligning to TRBD1. The ends lost 1 base at V and 2 bases at J; junction bases unmatched: 8. The CDR3 contains 17 residues. CDR1 and CDR2 (germline): MGHRA, YSYEKL. The CDR3: CASSQVPAGTGQETQYF. The CDR3 nucleotides read TGCGCCAGCAGCCAAGTACCCGCCGGGACAGGGCAAGAGACCCAGTACTTC.

This clonotype was seen more than once but under ten times. The genes are TRBV4-2 and TRBJ2-1, with 9 bases aligning to TRBD1. CDR1 is LGHNA, CDR2 YNFKEQ, per germline. The CDR3 sequence is 15 residues long. V trimming: 1 base; J trimming: 6 bases; junction bases outside the gene matches: 4. CDR3 DNA sequence: TGTGCCAGCAGCCAAGTGGGACAGGGTGTCAATGAGCAGTTCTTC. Encoded protein: CASSQVGQGVNEQFF.

This sequence joins TRBV7-8 and TRBJ2-1; D is possibly TRBD1 or TRBD2 (6 bases each). This CDR3 contains 16 residues. Germline V CDR1 and CDR2: SGHVS, FQNEAQ. Trimming took off 5 bases at V and 8 bases at J, with 22 bases between the two ends. The CDR3 here is CASSLPRRGSRDEQFF. The CDR3 DNA reads as TGTGCCAGCAGCCTCCCGCGGAGGGGGTCCCGGGATGAGCAGTTCTTC.

About this clonotype itself: An end of the junction does not agree with germline; a read error may underlie this. The CDR3 is CASSLTSGGARDTQYF. CDR3 nucleotide sequence: TGTGCTAGCAGCTTAACTAGCGGGGGGGCCAGAGATACGCAGTATTTT. The chain has TRBV7-7 and TRBJ2-3, with 13 bases matching TRBD2. CDR3 size: 16 residues. CDR1 is SSHAT, CDR2 FNYEAQ, per germline (reference sequence).

V gene TRBV9 combines with J gene TRBJ2-4; D not resolved. V lost 0 bases, J lost 4 bases, and 8 bases lay in between. From germline, CDR1 is SGDLS and CDR2 YYNGEE. CDR3 length: 14 residues. Here the CDR3 reads CASSVGRSKNIQYF. The CDR3 DNA reads TGTGCCAGCAGCGTAGGCCGAAGTAAAAACATTCAGTACTTC.